This T cell receptor beta chain was identified in a study of T cell responses to AZD1222 COVID-19 vaccine (dated by TCRdb to about 2021). As for the study more broadly: A total of under 250 trial participants underwent TCR sequencing, of whom roughly 210 had received two doses of AZD1222 and some 25 had received two doses of the MenACWY control vaccine. Trial participants were enrolled by age into 18-55, 56-69 and 70-plus year subgroups, with about 150, 28 and 57 TCR-sequenced participants respectively. What the research found in general, with its limitations: CD4 TCRs associated with the vaccine covered the entire spike protein, and the dominant responses were in regions 160-218 and 743-854. Participants were mostly white British, with more females than males. The authors suggested clonal diversity may have been underestimated. Conclusions about previously exposed vaccinees were limited because only six or seven AZD1222 recipients were SARS-CoV-2 seropositive at baseline. Because no day 14 peak-response samples were available, the repertoires could be characterized only after the peak T cell response. The 56-69-year group was small, and its depth increase did not reach significance, likely because of low power. After two AZD1222 doses, spike-specific TCR breadth and depth were significantly higher than at day 0 and than in MenACWY recipients. Epitopes outside the regions mutated in the B.1.351 and B.1.1.7 variants were reportedly recognized by nearly half of the unique spike-specific TCRs.

Including cysteine and phenylalanine, the CDR3 has 12 amino acids. The only DNA kept is the CDR3, 36 bases in frame from the first base. Based on the germline V gene, the CDR1 and CDR2 sequences are SGDLS and YYNGEE. V gives up 0 bases and J gives up 6 bases, and the segment between their germline ends measures 3 bases. The CDR3 regions of human TCRbeta chains were analyzed by immunosequencing. For the original study's pipeline: Repertoire TCRs were checked for matches against a reference library of SARS-CoV-2-specific TCRs that had been generated using the MIRA antigen-specificity platform. Breadth was defined as the fraction of unique TCRs that were SARS-CoV-2-associated. Depth was defined as the fraction of total T cells that were SARS-CoV-2-associated. Using the MIRA data, each spike-specific TCR was mapped to the spike region that the TCR reacts to and placed in a CD4 or CD8 class. Log10-transformed breadth and depth values were compared by one-way ANOVA with Sidak's multiple comparisons tests. The immuneACCESS repertoire file appears here via TCRdb, limited to in-frame rearrangements. These files lack a portion of the clones; in checked studies, under half of the deficit traces to unresolved V genes, and the cause of the others is not known. For V, J and clone size, that table is used; D and trimming come from the DNA. Within this sample are 150,000 to 200,000 clones, with about 89% of them counted one time only. Of the sample, less than 1.5% is held by the ten largest clones.

Details on this clone: The antigen it recognizes is unknown. Base-call qualities are not available, and no considerably larger clone is one nucleotide away.

The time point label on this specimen signifies: about 28 days (+/-7) after the second vaccine dose. AZD1222 recipients whose second dose came at about 4 weeks and those whose second dose came at about 12 weeks were combined into one group, since spike-specific TCR depth and breadth did not differ between the two schedules. Vaccinee samples were obtained from the UK trials COV001 and COV002, which included a single-blind randomized controlled phase 2/3 trial of AZD1222 (ChAdOx1 nCoV-19) in healthy adults. For TCRbeta chain sequencing, PBMC samples from trial participants were taken at day 0 and at day 28 after the second dose.

This receptor was identified in an adult who received the AZD1222 COVID-19 vaccine. The rearranged segments are TRBV9 and TRBJ2-2; confidence is insufficient to name the D gene. The starting material was peripheral blood, obtained 28 days after the second AZD1222 dose. In nucleotides, the sequence is TGTGCCAGCAGCGTAGTGGCCGGGGAGCTGTTTTTT. This yields the protein CASSVVAGELFF.